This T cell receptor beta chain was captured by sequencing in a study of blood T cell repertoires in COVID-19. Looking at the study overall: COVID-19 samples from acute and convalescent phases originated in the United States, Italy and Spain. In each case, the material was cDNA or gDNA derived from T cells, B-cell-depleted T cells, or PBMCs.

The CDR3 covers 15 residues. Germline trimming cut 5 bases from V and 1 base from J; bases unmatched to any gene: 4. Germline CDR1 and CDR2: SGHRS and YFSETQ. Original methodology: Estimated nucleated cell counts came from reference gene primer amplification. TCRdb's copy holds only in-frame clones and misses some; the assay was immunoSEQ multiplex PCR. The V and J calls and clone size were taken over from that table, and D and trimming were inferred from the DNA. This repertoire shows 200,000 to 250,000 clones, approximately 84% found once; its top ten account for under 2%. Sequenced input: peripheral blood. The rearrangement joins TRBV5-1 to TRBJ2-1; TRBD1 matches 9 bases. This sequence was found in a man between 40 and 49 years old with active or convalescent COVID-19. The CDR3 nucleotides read TGCGCCAGCAGTTGGGACAGGGTTTCCTACAATGAGCAGTTCTTC. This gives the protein CASSWDRVSYNEQFF.